One sample yielded the 27 T cell receptor beta chains listed below, sequenced in a study of cytomegalovirus exposure and HLA in healthy donors. Sequencing was performed with immunoSEQ multiplex PCR; in TCRdb, only in-frame clones are kept and a portion is missing. The data hold 120,000 or so clones, with approximately 90% observed a single time. Sequenced material: PBMCs. These receptors all come from a woman in her late teens or twenties in good health and CMV-seronegative.

This rearrangement joins TRBV28 to TRBJ2-7; 8 positions match TRBD1. Germline CDR1 and CDR2: MDHEN and SYDVKM. The CDR3 loop spans 14 amino acids. The J segment lost 3 bases and the V segment lost 4 bases, leaving 5 bases of the junction unmatched. The CDR3 sequence: CASSSDRVNYEQYF. As DNA, the CDR3 is TGTGCCAGCAGTTCGGACAGGGTAAACTACGAGCAGTACTTC.

This clone was picked up a small number of times. The rearrangement joins TRBV6-1 to TRBJ2-3; TRBD2 matches 12 bases. There are 15 residues in the CDR3. V lost 6 bases and J lost 4; bases outside the gene matches: 5. Germline CDR1 and CDR2: MNHNS and SASEGT. The CDR3 sequence: CASRRLAGDADTQYF. CDR3 coding DNA: TGTGCCAGCAGGAGACTAGCGGGAGATGCAGATACGCAGTATTTT.

V gene TRBV9 combines with J gene TRBJ1-5; 8 bases match TRBD1. There are 14 residues in the CDR3. Germline V gene data show CDR1 as SGDLS and CDR2 as YYNGEE. CDR3 sequence (DNA): TGTGCGAGCGGGACAGGACGGCCCAATCAGCCCCAGCATTTT. This translates into CASGTGRPNQPQHF.

The CDR3, as DNA: TGTGCCAGCTCACCGAAACGAGATGAGCAGTTCTTC. Protein product: CASSPKRDEQFF. V is TRBV18 and J is TRBJ2-1; no firm D call. V dropped 3 bases and J dropped 8 bases, with 8 bases sitting between them. The length of the CDR3 is 12 residues. Germline V gene sequence: CDR1 KGHSH, CDR2 LQKENI.

This clone came up once. The V gene is TRBV28, the J gene TRBJ2-7; perhaps TRBD1 as D (6 bases). Germline V lookup: CDR1 MDHEN, CDR2 SYDVKM. V lost 6 bases to trimming and J lost 6 bases, with 15 bases between them. The CDR3 extends over 13 amino acids. DNA of the CDR3: TGTGCCAGCAGGATACCCCCAGGGGCCGAGCAGTACTTC. It translates to CASRIPPGAEQYF.

In its sample, this clone was seen once. This rearrangement joins TRBV15 to TRBJ2-3, with 8 bases matching TRBD2. This CDR3 is built from 21 residues. J lost 3 bases, V lost 2 bases, and 22 bases had no gene match. Germline V gene data show CDR1 as LNHNV and CDR2 as YYDKDF (reference sequence). The CDR3 spells CATSRTGGAPGGPVLTDTQYF. The CDR3 bases are TGTGCCACCAGCAGAACGGGGGGTGCTCCGGGAGGGCCGGTTTTGACAGATACGCAGTATTTT.

The genes are TRBV5-6 and TRBJ2-2; a possible D gene is TRBD1 (6 bases). V dropped 2 bases and J dropped 0 bases, with 8 bases sitting between them. Germline CDR1 is SGHDT and CDR2 is YYEEEE. CDR3 size: 15 residues. The CDR3 reads CASSLKGANTGELFF. DNA for the CDR3: TGTGCCAGCAGCTTAAAGGGGGCGAACACCGGGGAGCTGTTTTTT.

The V and J genes are TRBV5-4 and TRBJ2-1; 9 nucleotides align to TRBD2. The CDR3 spans 17 residues. V dropped 3 bases and J dropped 9; count of bases not matched to a gene: 16. The V gene's germline CDR1 is SGHNT and CDR2 YYREEE (reference sequence). CDR3 sequence (DNA): TGTGCCAGCAGCTCGCCCTGGATTGGCGGGGGGGCGGGTGAGCAGTTCTTC. It is translated as CASSSPWIGGGAGEQFF.

In this sample, this clone turned up once. The rearrangement uses TRBV4-2 and TRBJ2-3; TRBD2 aligns across 13 bases. V shed 0 bases, J shed 6 bases, and the junction held 9 bases outside the gene matches. Per germline, CDR1 LGHNA and CDR2 YNFKEQ. The CDR3 contains 18 residues. CDR3 residues: CASSQEGLAGPARDTQYF. CDR3 nucleotides: TGTGCCAGCAGCCAAGAGGGACTAGCGGGACCCGCCCGGGATACGCAGTATTTT.

Concerning this clone: Other DNA sequences in the same sample also yield this CDR3. The gene calls are TRBV9 and TRBJ2-2; 8 positions agree with TRBD2. In germline, CDR1 is SGDLS, CDR2 YYNGEE. V shed 2 bases, J shed 1 base, and the junction held 1 base outside the gene matches. CDR3 length: 15 amino acids. The CDR3 DNA reads TGTGCCAGCAGCGTTACTAGCGGGAACACCGGGGAGCTGTTTTTT. Its translation is CASSVTSGNTGELFF.

This chain uses TRBV5-6 with TRBJ2-5; D not resolved. CDR1 is SGHDT and CDR2 is YYEEEE in the germline V gene. There are 13 residues in the CDR3. V dropped 2 bases and J dropped 5 bases, with 10 bases sitting between them. The CDR3 region is CASSFGLPETQYF. The CDR3 DNA follows: TGTGCCAGCAGCTTTGGTCTACCGGAGACCCAGTACTTC.

This CDR3 reads CASSGEMANQPQHF. DNA for the CDR3: TGTGCCAGCAGTGGGGAGATGGCCAATCAGCCCCAGCATTTT. The chain recombines TRBV6-6 with TRBJ1-5; D is unresolved. Between the trimmed V and J ends, which lost 5 bases and 3 bases, there was a span of 11 bases. The CDR3 is 14 amino acids. Germline assignment: CDR1 MNHNY and CDR2 SVGAGI (reference sequence).

V usage is TRBV6-5 and J usage is TRBJ1-4; tentative D call: TRBD1 (6 bases). V was shortened by 0 bases and J by 5 bases, with 10 bases between the two germline ends. Germline CDR1 reads MNHEY; CDR2 reads SVGAGI. The CDR3 is 15 residues long. In nucleotides, the CDR3 is TGTGCCAGCAGTTACTCAACAGGGCGCAATGAAAAACTGTTTTTT. It yields the protein CASSYSTGRNEKLFF.

This sequence joins TRBV5-6 and TRBJ2-4; 10 positions agree with TRBD1. V shed 0 bases and J 6 bases; nucleotides not matched to a gene: 3. This CDR3 is 15 amino acids long. Germline V lookup: CDR1 SGHDT, CDR2 YYEEEE. CDR3 loop: CASSLGQGAGNIQYF. The CDR3 nucleotides are TGTGCCAGCAGCTTGGGACAGGGGGCAGGAAACATTCAGTACTTC. The whole variable domain, remainder taken from reference TRBV5-6 and TRBJ2-4, is DAGVTQSPTHLIKTRGQQVTLRCSPKSGHDTVSWYQQALGQGPQFIFQYYEEEERQRGNFPDRFSGHQFPNYSSELNVNALLLGDSALYLCASSLGQGAGNIQYFGAGTRLSVL.

The chain employs TRBV7-2 and TRBJ2-1; TRBD1 matches at 12 bases. The CDR3 extends over 15 amino acids. Germline assignment: CDR1 SGHTA and CDR2 FQGNSA. The V gene end was trimmed by 6 bases and the J gene end by 7 bases; junction bases not matched to a gene: 7. The CDR3 DNA follows: TGTGCCAGCAGGCGGGGACAGGGGGCGGGGAATGAGCAGTTCTTC. Translating gives CASRRGQGAGNEQFF.

This chain uses TRBV18 with TRBJ1-5; D might be TRBD1 (6 bases). Per germline, CDR1 KGHSH and CDR2 LQKENI. Trimming took 5 bases from V and 5 from J, leaving 10 bases between them. The CDR3 has 13 residues. The CDR3 reads CASSEQGDQPQHF. The CDR3 nucleotides read TGTGCCAGCTCAGAACAGGGCGATCAGCCCCAGCATTTT. Combining the CDR3 with reference TRBV18 and TRBJ1-5 gives the whole variable domain NAGVMQNPRHLVRRRGQEARLRCSPMKGHSHVYWYRQLPEEGLKFMVYLQKENIIDESGMPKERFSAEFPKEGPSILRIQQVVRGDSAAYFCASSEQGDQPQHFGDGTRLSIL.

The rearrangement uses TRBV6-6 and TRBJ2-1, with 10 bases lining up with TRBD1. Germline V gene lookup returns CDR1 MNHNY and CDR2 SVGAGI (reference sequence). The junction had 5 bases not matched to a gene; V was cut back by 7 bases and J by 2 bases. The CDR3 contains 15 residues. DNA for the CDR3: TGTGCCAGCACAGACAGGGGGCAGGCCTACAATGAGCAGTTCTTC. Its translation: CASTDRGQAYNEQFF.

This chain links TRBV28 with TRBJ2-1; 9 nucleotides match TRBD1. The V gene end was trimmed by 3 bases and the J gene end by 5 bases; junction bases not matched to a gene: 5. This CDR3 is 15 amino acids long. In germline, CDR1 is MDHEN, CDR2 SYDVKM. The CDR3, as DNA: TGTGCCAGCAGTTTGGGGACAGGGAAAGACAATGAGCAGTTCTTC. It is translated as CASSLGTGKDNEQFF.

This clone was found a few times. V usage is TRBV28 and J usage is TRBJ2-7, with TRBD1 as a possible D gene (6 bases). Germline CDR1 MDHEN, CDR2 SYDVKM. Trimming stripped 8 bases from V and 3 bases from J, with 17 bases between. The CDR3 is 14 amino acids. CDR3 in amino acids: CASVSQVGGYEQYF. The CDR3 bases are TGTGCCAGCGTCAGTCAAGTAGGGGGCTACGAGCAGTACTTC.

This chain uses TRBV5-1 with TRBJ2-5, with 11 positions matching TRBD2. The CDR3 loop spans 15 amino acids. Germline V gene data show CDR1 as SGHRS and CDR2 as YFSETQ. V shed 0 bases, J shed 7 bases, and the junction held 5 bases outside the gene matches. The CDR3 protein is CASSLASGGSSTQYF. The CDR3 DNA is TGCGCCAGCAGCTTGGCTAGCGGGGGGTCCTCGACCCAGTACTTC.

The CDR3 DNA reads as TGTGCCACCAGCAGAGTTTCAGGGATCGAAACGAATCAGCCCCAGCATTTT. Translating gives CATSRVSGIETNQPQHF. The gene calls are TRBV15 and TRBJ1-5, with TRBD1 as a possible D gene (5 bases). The CDR3 consists of 17 residues. Germline V gene lookup returns CDR1 LNHNV and CDR2 YYDKDF (reference sequence). The V end was cut by 1 base, the J end by 4 bases, with 17 bases between.

This chain joins TRBV25-1 and TRBJ1-5; D is undetermined. The CDR3 runs to 14 residues. The V gene's germline CDR1 is MGHDK and CDR2 SYGVNS. V was trimmed by 2 bases and J by 2 bases, leaving 7 bases between them. CDR3 in amino acids: CASSEGQGNQPQHF. The CDR3 DNA follows: TGTGCCAGCAGTGAAGGCCAGGGCAATCAGCCCCAGCATTTT.

This clone was counted a single time. The J gene is TRBJ2-4, the V gene TRBV13, with a tentative D call TRBD2 (6 bases). CDR1 is PRHDT, CDR2 FYEKMQ, per germline (reference sequence). V lost 5 bases, J lost 0 bases, and 14 bases lay in between. This CDR3 comprises 16 residues. CDR3 residues: CASSQDGGVAKNIQYF. In nucleotides, the CDR3 is TGTGCCAGCAGCCAGGACGGGGGAGTAGCCAAAAACATTCAGTACTTC.

The CDR3 coding sequence is TGTGCCTGGAGTGTGACAGGTCCTGGCTACACCTTC. It encodes CAWSVTGPGYTF. The V call is TRBV30, the J call TRBJ1-2; possible D gene TRBD1, 6 bases. V lost 0 bases, J lost 7 bases, and 9 bases lay in between. The CDR3 is 12 amino acids. CDR1 and CDR2 (germline): GTSNPN, SVGIG (reference sequence).

This chain joins TRBV27 and TRBJ1-1; tentative D call: TRBD1 (6 bases). Trimming shortened V by 5 bases and J by 3 bases, and 13 bases separated the two germline ends. The CDR3 loop spans 14 amino acids. The germline V gene has CDR1 MNHEY and CDR2 SMNVEV (reference sequence). The CDR3 protein is CASSRRGGHTEAFF. The CDR3 DNA follows: TGTGCCAGCAGTAGACGGGGGGGGCACACTGAAGCTTTCTTT.

The rearrangement links TRBV6-6 to TRBJ1-6; possible D gene TRBD1, 5 bases. CDR3 length: 15 amino acids. Trimming pared 7 bases from V and 5 bases from J, leaving 15 bases between. Germline lookup yields CDR1 MNHNY and CDR2 SVGAGI (reference sequence). CDR3 loop: CASKTRQRDNSPLHF. Written as DNA, the CDR3 is TGTGCCAGCAAAACCCGACAGAGAGATAATTCACCCCTCCACTTT.

The gene calls are TRBV6-5 and TRBJ2-3; 8 positions agree with TRBD2. From germline, CDR1 is MNHEY and CDR2 SVGAGI. This CDR3 has 16 residues. Trimming took 3 bases from V and 1 from J; bases not matched to a gene: 6. CDR3 residues: CASSYEAGGRTDTQYF. The CDR3 DNA follows: TGTGCCAGCAGTTATGAGGCGGGGGGACGCACAGATACGCAGTATTTT.